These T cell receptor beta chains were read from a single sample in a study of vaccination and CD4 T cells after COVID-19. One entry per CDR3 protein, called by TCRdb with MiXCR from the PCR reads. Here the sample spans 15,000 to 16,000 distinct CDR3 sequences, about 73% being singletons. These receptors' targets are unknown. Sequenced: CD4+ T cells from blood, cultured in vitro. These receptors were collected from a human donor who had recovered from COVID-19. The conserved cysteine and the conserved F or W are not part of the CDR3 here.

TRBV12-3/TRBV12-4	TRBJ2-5	ASSLKGLAGGNQETQY
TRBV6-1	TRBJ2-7	ASRRAGPYEQY
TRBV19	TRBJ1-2	ASRPGTGILYGYT
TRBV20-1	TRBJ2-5	SASAETQY
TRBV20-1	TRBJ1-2	SAPGVYGYT
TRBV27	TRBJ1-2	ASSFISRTGRFTNYGYT
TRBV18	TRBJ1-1	ASSLAGRNTEAF
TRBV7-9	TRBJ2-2	ASTLEAASGRRAGELF
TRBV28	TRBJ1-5	ASSPPGHLNQPQH
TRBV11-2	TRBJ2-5	AGSLDRQYQETQY
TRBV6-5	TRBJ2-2	ASSSPGWGLGANTGELF
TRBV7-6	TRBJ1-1	ASSPEPSRAF
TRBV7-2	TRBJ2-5	ASSPRRGSQETQY
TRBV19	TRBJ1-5	ASSMEDQPQH
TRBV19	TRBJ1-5	ASSILGQLYSNQPQH
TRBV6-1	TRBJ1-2	ASFKSGGTGGELRGYT
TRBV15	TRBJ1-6	ATSRGTGGGNSPLH
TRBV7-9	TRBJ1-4	ASSPRTGANEKLF
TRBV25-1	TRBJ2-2	ASSDPQGWDTGELF
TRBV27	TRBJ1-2	ASSLSRASYGYT
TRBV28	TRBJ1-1	ASSLWTIRDRGTEAF
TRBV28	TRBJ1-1	ASSLLDRVNTEAF
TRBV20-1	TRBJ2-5	SAKNGETQY
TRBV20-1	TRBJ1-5	SARRFGGNQPQH
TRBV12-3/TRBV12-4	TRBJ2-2	ASNSLGATGELF
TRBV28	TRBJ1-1	ASSLWAQGGTEAF
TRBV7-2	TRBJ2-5	ASSLGAIPVQETQY
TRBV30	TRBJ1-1	AWSVPPWGGGNTEAF
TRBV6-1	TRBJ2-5	ASSPRQGDETQY